This TCR beta chain was sequenced during a study of OX40 agonist ivuxolimab in advanced cancers. This table comes from immunoSEQ multiplex PCR, and its TCRdb copy is limited to in-frame clones, with some not included. The table records about 69,000 clones, 90% of them present only once. On this clone: The antigen remains undetermined.

Patients who had autoimmune disease history or got systemic immunosuppression were left out. Broader study findings: The authors did not determine the antigen specificity of the expanded peripheral T cells.

The germline gives CDR1 MNHNS, CDR2 SASEGT. V was clipped by 3 bases and J by 0 bases, with 21 bases between them. The CDR3 totals 19 residues. This chain links TRBV6-1 with TRBJ1-3; D might be TRBD1 (5 bases). The specimen was CD4+ or CD8+ T cells sorted from blood, collected in a trial of the OX40 agonist ivuxolimab. The receptor's source is an adult with an advanced solid tumor such as melanoma, head and neck, liver or kidney cancer. The CDR3 here is CASSDRGPGGQSSGNTIYF. DNA of the CDR3: TGTGCCAGCAGTGATAGGGGACCGGGGGGTCAAAGCTCTGGAAACACCATATATTTT.